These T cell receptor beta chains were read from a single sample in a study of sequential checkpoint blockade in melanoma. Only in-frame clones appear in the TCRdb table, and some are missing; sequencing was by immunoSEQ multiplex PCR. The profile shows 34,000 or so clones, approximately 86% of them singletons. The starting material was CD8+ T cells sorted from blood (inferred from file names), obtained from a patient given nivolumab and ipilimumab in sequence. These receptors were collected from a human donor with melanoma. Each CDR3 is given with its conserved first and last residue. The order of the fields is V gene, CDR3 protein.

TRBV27,CASRPLAGGYNNEQFF
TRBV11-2,CASSLVAGGHGYTF
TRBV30,CAWGGQSEQYF
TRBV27,CASSLSGGREKLFF
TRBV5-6,CASSSMTGGAYQPQHF
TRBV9,CASSVARDPGEVYGYTF
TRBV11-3,CASSLEGSSYEQYF
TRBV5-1,CASSLVSSGRTNEQYF
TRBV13,CASSVGQPREKLFF
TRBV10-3,CAISESGTSGSYEQYF
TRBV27,CASSLSGGAGIEETQYF
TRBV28,CASSEQTGPTGELFF
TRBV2,CASSEGDWPLLKDTGELFF
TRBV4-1,CASSLLSDREGAEQYF
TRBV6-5,CASSYSPGGAYNEQFF
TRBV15,CATSRDAGNTEAFF
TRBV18,CASSLSTGGISYEQYF
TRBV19,CASRFGQGAYEQYF
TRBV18,CASSPKQLQGLQETQYF
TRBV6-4,CASSDLGTGDAYGYTF
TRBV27,CASSWGLAGITDTQYF
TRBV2,CASSIPRDRQNTGELFF
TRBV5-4,CASSLASGKETQYF
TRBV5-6,CASSLTGSRTEAFF